The 32 T cell receptor beta chains in this list originate from one sample, sequenced in a study of OX40 agonist ivuxolimab in advanced cancers. Generated by immunoSEQ multiplex PCR, the TCRdb table keeps only in-frame clones and is missing some. The table lists tens of thousands of clones, 75% to 90% of them singletons, with about 10% in the top ten. The specimen comprised CD4+ or CD8+ T cells sorted from blood, sampled in a trial of the OX40 agonist ivuxolimab. These receptors all come from an adult with an advanced solid tumor such as melanoma, head and neck, liver or kidney cancer.

The rearrangement uses TRBV9 and TRBJ2-7; D is unclear. V gave up 4 bases and J gave up 2 bases, with 10 bases separating them. Looked up from germline, CDR1 is SGDLS and CDR2 is YYNGEE. CDR3 size: 13 residues. In DNA, the CDR3 is TGTGCCAGCAGCATCGGGTCCGCCTACGAGCAGTACTTC. The encoded protein is CASSIGSAYEQYF.

The gene calls are TRBV9 and TRBJ2-3; no clear D gene. V was cut by 0 bases and J by 4 bases, with 12 bases left in between. The CDR3 runs 15 residues. Germline assignment: CDR1 SGDLS and CDR2 YYNGEE. The CDR3 DNA follows: TGTGCCAGCAGCGTAGCAGGCTTCATCCCAGATACGCAGTATTTT. Protein sequence: CASSVAGFIPDTQYF.

The rearrangement links TRBV10-1 to TRBJ1-5; D not resolved. Trimming took off 1 base at V and 6 bases at J, with 7 bases between the two ends. Germline CDR1 and CDR2: WNHNN and SYGVQD (reference sequence). CDR3 length: 13 amino acids. CDR3 nucleotides: TGCGCCAGCAGTGAGTTCGATGGTCAGCCCCAGCATTTT. Translated: CASSEFDGQPQHF.

The rearrangement links TRBV19 to TRBJ2-7; D might be TRBD1 (5 bases). The germline V and J ends were trimmed by 2 bases and 5 bases, with 13 bases remaining between them. The CDR3 loop spans 14 amino acids. Germline assignment: CDR1 LNHDA and CDR2 SQIVND (reference sequence). CDR3 DNA sequence: TGTGCCAGTAGTATATCAGGGCCCCTTCACGAGCAGTACTTC. Its translation: CASSISGPLHEQYF.

V and J are TRBV28 and TRBJ1-2, with no clear D. This CDR3 comprises 15 residues. Trimming took 3 bases from V and 3 from J, leaving 14 bases between them. Germline lookup yields CDR1 MDHEN and CDR2 SYDVKM. The CDR3 DNA sequence: TGTGCCAGCAGTTTCAACCTGGGAGTCGACTATGGCTACACCTTC. Amino acid sequence: CASSFNLGVDYGYTF.

This clone is a singleton in its sample. The J gene is TRBJ2-2, the V gene TRBV4-1; unclear D gene. The ends were cut back, 4 bases at V and 6 bases at J, with 9 bases in the middle. Germline CDR1 reads MGHRA; CDR2 reads YSYEKL. The CDR3 sequence is 13 residues long. The CDR3 DNA sequence: TGCGCCAGCAGCCTCGGTCCCGCCGGGGAGCTGTTTTTT. This sequence encodes CASSLGPAGELFF.

The rearrangement uses TRBV28 and TRBJ2-1; D possibly matches TRBD1 or TRBD2 (6 bases each). The CDR3 totals 17 residues. Trimming left V 8 bases short and J 5 bases short, with 25 bases between. CDR1 is MDHEN and CDR2 is SYDVKM in the germline V gene. The CDR3 nucleotides read TGTGCCAGCTCCCGGGGGCTGGCGCGGTATCGGAACAATGAGCAGTTCTTC. Protein: CASSRGLARYRNNEQFF.

The gene calls are TRBV19 and TRBJ2-7; no reliable D call. Germline lookup yields CDR1 LNHDA and CDR2 SQIVND (reference sequence). Trimming took 0 bases from V and 2 from J, leaving 11 bases between them. CDR3 length: 15 residues. The CDR3 DNA is TGTGCCAGTAGTATAGATCCAAGCCTGACCTACGAGCAGTACTTC. Amino acids: CASSIDPSLTYEQYF. The full variable domain, with the rest looked up from reference TRBV19 and TRBJ2-7, is DGGITQSPKYLFRKEGQNVTLSCEQNLNHDAMYWYRQDPGQGLRLIYYSQIVNDFQKGDIAEGYSVSREKKESFPLTVTSAQKNPTAFYLCASSIDPSLTYEQYFGPGTRLTVT.

The chain combines TRBV27 with TRBJ2-7; D is unresolved. The CDR3 sequence is 15 residues long. V was pared by 4 bases and J by 5 bases, with 18 bases between. Looked up from germline, CDR1 is MNHEY and CDR2 is SMNVEV (reference sequence). CDR3: CASSSLLGSMDEQYF. As DNA, the CDR3 is TGTGCCAGCAGTTCCCTCCTGGGGTCAATGGACGAGCAGTACTTC.

The chain has TRBV29-1 and TRBJ1-5, with TRBD1 identical over 8 bases. The CDR3 covers 13 residues. V lost 6 bases and J lost 4; bases outside the gene matches: 5. CDR1 and CDR2 (germline): SQVTM, ANQGSEA. CDR3 sequence: CSVRTGSNQPQHF. In DNA, the CDR3 is TGCAGCGTGCGGACAGGGAGTAATCAGCCCCAGCATTTT.

The rearrangement uses TRBV28 and TRBJ1-5, with TRBD1 matching 7 bases. The CDR3 runs 15 residues. V dropped 3 bases and J dropped 1; count of bases not matched to a gene: 3. From germline, CDR1 is MDHEN and CDR2 SYDVKM. The CDR3 sequence is CASSFWGQSNQPQHF. The CDR3 DNA sequence: TGTGCCAGCAGTTTCTGGGGACAGAGCAATCAGCCCCAGCATTTT.

This clone turned up a few times. The J gene is TRBJ2-1, the V gene TRBV6-4; D perhaps matches TRBD2 (5 bases). Trimming shortened V by 3 bases and J by 5 bases, and 14 bases separated the two germline ends. Germline assignment: CDR1 MRHNA and CDR2 SNTAGT. The CDR3 covers 15 residues. The chain's CDR3 is CASSDSPDGDNEQFF. The CDR3 DNA reads TGTGCCAGCAGTGATTCACCTGACGGGGACAATGAGCAGTTCTTC.

V usage is TRBV4-2 and J usage is TRBJ2-7, with D possibly being TRBD2 (6 bases). This CDR3 is built from 13 residues. The germline V and J ends were trimmed by 7 bases and 5 bases, with 15 bases remaining between them. The germline V gene has CDR1 LGHNA and CDR2 YNFKEQ. As DNA, the CDR3 is TGTGCCAGCAACCTACACGGGGGAGACGAGCAGTACTTC. It is translated as CASNLHGGDEQYF.

CDR3 protein: CASSSWTGGTETQYF. The CDR3 coding sequence is TGTGCCAGCAGTTCTTGGACAGGGGGCACGGAGACCCAGTACTTC. The chain combines TRBV6-6 with TRBJ2-5; 11 nucleotides agree with TRBD1. V trimming: 4 bases; J trimming: 5 bases; junction bases outside the gene matches: 6. Germline lookup yields CDR1 MNHNY and CDR2 SVGAGI (reference sequence). The CDR3 sequence is 15 residues long.

The chain carries TRBV27 and TRBJ2-1, with 10 positions matching TRBD1. The CDR3 is made up of 16 amino acids. In germline, CDR1 is MNHEY, CDR2 SMNVEV (reference sequence). The ends lost 6 bases at V and 2 bases at J; junction bases unmatched: 7. The CDR3 reads CASRTGTGDAYNEQFF. The CDR3 DNA reads as TGTGCCAGCAGAACCGGGACAGGGGATGCCTACAATGAGCAGTTCTTC.

A note on this clone: Sequence at one end of the junction differs from germline and may be a read error. V usage is TRBV19 and J usage is TRBJ2-5, with TRBD1 matching 7 bases. The CDR3 covers 17 residues. The germline gives CDR1 LNHDA, CDR2 SQIVND (reference sequence). CDR3 in DNA: TGTGCCAGTAGTATCCCGACAGGGATCAACCGACAAGGGACCCAGTACTTC. Translation gives CASSIPTGINRQGTQYF.

V usage is TRBV28 and J usage is TRBJ2-3; unclear D gene. Germline V gene sequence: CDR1 MDHEN, CDR2 SYDVKM. The CDR3 has 14 amino acids. The ends were cut back, 2 bases at V and 0 bases at J, with 6 bases in the middle. In nucleotides, the CDR3 is TGTGCCAGCAGTTTACCCCCGAGCACAGATACGCAGTATTTT. Protein: CASSLPPSTDTQYF.

This chain joins TRBV7-9 and TRBJ1-6, with 8 bases aligning to TRBD1. Germline V gene sequence: CDR1 SEHNR, CDR2 FQNEAQ (reference sequence). The CDR3 is 13 amino acids. Germline trimming cut 7 bases from V and 7 bases from J; bases unmatched to any gene: 3. The CDR3 region is CASTTGVNSPLHF. CDR3 in DNA: TGTGCCAGCACGACAGGGGTCAATTCACCCCTCCACTTT.

This clone was seen a single time. This chain connects TRBV7-8 to TRBJ2-2, with 14 bases fitting TRBD2. Trimming took 1 base from V and 7 from J; bases not matched to a gene: 14. The CDR3 is 20 residues long. From germline, CDR1 is SGHVS and CDR2 FQNEAQ. CDR3 sequence: CASSLVLSVGLAGGGGELFF. In DNA, the CDR3 is TGTGCCAGCAGCTTAGTTCTCAGCGTAGGACTAGCGGGAGGTGGCGGGGAGCTGTTTTTT. Full variable domain (rest looked up from reference TRBV7-8 and TRBJ2-2): GAGVSQSPRYKVAKRGQDVALRCDPISGHVSLFWYQQALGQGPEFLTYFQNEAQLDKSGLPSDRFFAERPEGSVSTLKIQRTQQEDSAVYLCASSLVLSVGLAGGGGELFFGEGSRLTVL.

CDR3 residues: CASSLEAGDSYEQYF. The CDR3 DNA reads TGCGCCAGCAGCTTGGAGGCGGGGGACTCCTACGAGCAGTACTTC. The V call is TRBV5-1, the J call TRBJ2-7, with 7 bases fitting TRBD2. V dropped 0 bases and J dropped 0; count of bases not matched to a gene: 3. The CDR3 totals 15 residues. CDR1 and CDR2 from the germline V gene are SGHRS and YFSETQ.

As for this clone: Other DNA sequences in this sample translate to the same CDR3. This sequence joins TRBV9 and TRBJ2-7, with D uncertain. The germline gives CDR1 SGDLS, CDR2 YYNGEE. This CDR3 is 13 amino acids long. The V gene lost 0 bases and the J gene lost 3 bases, with 7 bases spanning the gap. Here the CDR3 reads CASSVADGYEQYF. CDR3 in DNA: TGTGCCAGCAGCGTAGCGGATGGCTACGAGCAGTACTTC.

The V gene is TRBV9, the J gene TRBJ2-1; TRBD2 matches at 9 bases. V lost 4 bases and J lost 7; bases outside the gene matches: 12. The CDR3 has 16 amino acids. The germline gives CDR1 SGDLS, CDR2 YYNGEE. The CDR3 is CASSYPGGRAENEQFF. CDR3 in DNA: TGTGCCAGCAGCTATCCCGGCGGGAGGGCCGAGAATGAGCAGTTCTTC.

The chain has TRBV13 and TRBJ2-7; a weak D match, TRBD1 (5 bases). In germline, CDR1 is PRHDT, CDR2 FYEKMQ (reference sequence). V lost 7 bases and J 7 bases, leaving 14 bases between the germline ends. There are 12 residues in the CDR3. The CDR3 region is CASTLGVGEQYF. Here the CDR3 DNA reads TGTGCCAGCACTTTAGGGGTGGGTGAGCAGTACTTC.

The chain has TRBV9 and TRBJ2-1, with 10 bases fitting TRBD2. Germline loops: CDR1 SGDLS, CDR2 YYNGEE. The CDR3 loop spans 17 amino acids. J lost 2 bases, V lost 4 bases, and 9 bases had no gene match. The DNA of the CDR3 is TGTGCCAGCAGCCCTTCCGGACTAGCGGCCGCCTACAATGAGCAGTTCTTC. Translated: CASSPSGLAAAYNEQFF.

The chain uses TRBV13 and TRBJ2-7; 9 nucleotides agree with TRBD1. This CDR3 spans 14 amino acids. Germline lookup yields CDR1 PRHDT and CDR2 FYEKMQ (reference sequence). V lost 5 bases, J lost 7 bases, and 9 bases stayed unmatched. This chain's CDR3 is CASSQRTGASEQYF. The CDR3 region has the DNA TGTGCCAGCAGCCAGAGGACAGGGGCCTCTGAGCAGTACTTC. The full variable domain, rest sourced from reference TRBV13 and TRBJ2-7, is AAGVIQSPRHLIKEKRETATLKCYPIPRHDTVYWYQQGPGQDPQFLISFYEKMQSDKGSIPDRFSAQQFSDYHSELNMSSLELGDSALYFCASSQRTGASEQYFGPGTRLTVT.

The chain employs TRBV9 and TRBJ2-1, with D hard to call. Trimming left V 7 bases short and J 4 bases short, with 3 bases between. The CDR3 loop spans 10 amino acids. The V gene's germline CDR1 is SGDLS and CDR2 YYNGEE. In nucleotides, the CDR3 is TGTGCCAGCGGTTACAATGAGCAGTTCTTC. It yields the protein CASGYNEQFF.

This chain links TRBV27 with TRBJ1-1; D gene unclear. Trimming took off 5 bases at V and 1 base at J, with 8 bases between the two ends. Germline CDR1 and CDR2: MNHEY and SMNVEV (reference sequence). The CDR3 length is 13 residues. This CDR3 reads CASSILGNTEAFF. CDR3 bases: TGTGCCAGCAGTATACTTGGGAACACTGAAGCTTTCTTT.

This rearrangement joins TRBV27 to TRBJ2-7; 8 bases map to TRBD2. Germline V lookup: CDR1 MNHEY, CDR2 SMNVEV (reference sequence). J gave up 2 bases and V 0 bases, and 6 bases lay outside the gene matches. The CDR3 covers 16 residues. The CDR3 sequence is CASSLSLAERPYEQYF. As DNA, the CDR3 is TGTGCCAGCAGTTTATCACTAGCGGAACGTCCCTACGAGCAGTACTTC.

The V gene is TRBV18, the J gene TRBJ2-7; D is unresolved. V dropped 5 bases and J dropped 0 bases, with 8 bases sitting between them. This CDR3 comprises 13 residues. Germline V gene sequence: CDR1 KGHSH, CDR2 LQKENI. The CDR3 coding sequence is TGTGCCAGCTCATTTATGGGCTCCTACGAGCAGTACTTC. Amino acids: CASSFMGSYEQYF.

V is TRBV27 and J is TRBJ2-1; 15 bases fit TRBD2. CDR1 and CDR2 (germline): MNHEY, SMNVEV (reference sequence). V lost 5 bases, J lost 5 bases, and 13 bases stayed unmatched. CDR3 length equals 19 residues. The CDR3 sequence: CASSPQLPGTSGRNNEQFF. For the CDR3, the DNA is TGTGCCAGCAGTCCGCAACTTCCCGGGACTAGCGGGAGGAACAATGAGCAGTTCTTC.

The chain employs TRBV27 and TRBJ2-1; 13 nucleotides line up with TRBD2. Germline CDR1 is MNHEY and CDR2 is SMNVEV (reference sequence). This CDR3 comprises 20 residues. J was trimmed by 0 bases and V by 5 bases; bases with no gene match: 13. CDR3 sequence reads: CASSGRPGLAGLSSYNEQFF. DNA of the CDR3: TGTGCCAGCAGTGGGCGTCCGGGACTAGCGGGACTAAGCTCCTACAATGAGCAGTTCTTC.

This chain uses TRBV4-1 with TRBJ2-7; TRBD1 matches 8 bases. The CDR3 has 14 amino acids. Germline CDR1 MGHRA, CDR2 YSYEKL. V dropped 5 bases and J dropped 0; count of bases not matched to a gene: 3. CDR3: CASSETGASYEQYF. CDR3 sequence (DNA): TGCGCCAGCAGCGAGACAGGGGCCTCCTACGAGCAGTACTTC.